This T cell receptor (beta chain) came from a study of cytomegalovirus exposure and HLA in healthy donors. Both 60 Vbeta primers and 13 Jbeta primers went into the PCR. The data were produced by immunoSEQ multiplex PCR, yet TCRdb's version contains in-frame clones alone and is incomplete. The repertoire holds roughly 200,000 clones, with around 77% as singletons. There are 15 residues in the CDR3. V lost 2 bases to trimming and J lost 4 bases; unmatched junction nucleotides: 7. Germline V CDR1 and CDR2: SNHLY, FYNNEI. This clone came up a few times. This sequence was found in a woman under 40 in good health and CMV-seronegative. The specimen sequenced was PBMCs. V and J are TRBV2 and TRBJ2-5; 7 nucleotides line up with TRBD1. CDR3 DNA sequence: TGTGCCAGCAGTGAATTTTCGGGGACAGTAGAGACCCAGTACTTC. As protein: CASSEFSGTVETQYF.